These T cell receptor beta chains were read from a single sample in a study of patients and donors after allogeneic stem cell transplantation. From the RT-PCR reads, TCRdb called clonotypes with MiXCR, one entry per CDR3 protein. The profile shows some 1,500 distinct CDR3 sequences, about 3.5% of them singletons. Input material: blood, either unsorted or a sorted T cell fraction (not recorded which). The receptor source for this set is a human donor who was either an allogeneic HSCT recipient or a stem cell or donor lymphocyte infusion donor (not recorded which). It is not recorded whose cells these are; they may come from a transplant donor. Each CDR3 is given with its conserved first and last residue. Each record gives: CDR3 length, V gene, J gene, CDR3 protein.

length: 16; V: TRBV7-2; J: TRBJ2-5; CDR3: CASSLGGLQYQETQYF
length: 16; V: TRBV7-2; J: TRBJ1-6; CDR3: CASSLLVGSYNSPLHF
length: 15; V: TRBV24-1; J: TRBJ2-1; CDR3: CATSDLRLESNEQFF
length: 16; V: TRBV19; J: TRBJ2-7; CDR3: CASSPLGTSGTYEQYF
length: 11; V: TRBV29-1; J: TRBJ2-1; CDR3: CSVESNNEQFF
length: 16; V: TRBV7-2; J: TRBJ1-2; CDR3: CASSLVAQARNYGYTF
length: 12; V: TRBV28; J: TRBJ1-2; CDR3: CASRTGMDGYTF
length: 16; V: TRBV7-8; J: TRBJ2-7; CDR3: CASSLLLTGQGGEQYF
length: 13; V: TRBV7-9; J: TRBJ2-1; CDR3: CASSLGIRNEQFF
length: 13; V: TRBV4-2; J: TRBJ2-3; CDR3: CASSQGGPDTQYF
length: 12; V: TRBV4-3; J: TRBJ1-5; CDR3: CASHGCGQPQHF
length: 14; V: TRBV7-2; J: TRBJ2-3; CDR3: CASSSGTASNTQYF
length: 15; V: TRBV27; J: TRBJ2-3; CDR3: CASSTRDRGPDTQYF
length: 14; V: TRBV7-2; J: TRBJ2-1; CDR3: CASSLGYSANEQFF
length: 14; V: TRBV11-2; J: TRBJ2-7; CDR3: CASSLDPGGSEQYF
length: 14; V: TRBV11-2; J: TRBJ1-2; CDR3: CASSLDRQGDGYTF
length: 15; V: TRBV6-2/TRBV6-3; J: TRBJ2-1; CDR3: CASTSRQGKDDEQFF
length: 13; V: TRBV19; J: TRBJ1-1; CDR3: CASSNRASTEAFF
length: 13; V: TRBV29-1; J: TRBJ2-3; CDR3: CSVGGGRTDTQYF
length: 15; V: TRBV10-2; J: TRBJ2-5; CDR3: CASTRTSGKGETQYF
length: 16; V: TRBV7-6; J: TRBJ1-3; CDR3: CASSSTGGAAGNTIYF
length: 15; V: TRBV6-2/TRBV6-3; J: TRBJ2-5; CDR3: CASSSAGGPQETQYF
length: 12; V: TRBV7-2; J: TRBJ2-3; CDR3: CASSFLRDTQYF
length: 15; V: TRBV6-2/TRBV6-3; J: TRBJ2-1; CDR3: CASSLPGTGGYEQFF
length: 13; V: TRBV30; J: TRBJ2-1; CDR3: CAWNRLAGNEQFF
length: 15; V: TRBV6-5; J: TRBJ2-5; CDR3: CASSYSQGRKETQYF
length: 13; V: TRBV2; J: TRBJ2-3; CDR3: CASSSDRADTQYF
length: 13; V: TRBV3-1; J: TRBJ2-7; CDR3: CASSPLLASEQYF
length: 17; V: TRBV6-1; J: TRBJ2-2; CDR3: CASRLAGVRKSAGELFF
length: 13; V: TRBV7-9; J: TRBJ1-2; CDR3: CASSLELTDGYTF
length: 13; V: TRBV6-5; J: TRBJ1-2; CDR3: CASSYDRNYGYTF
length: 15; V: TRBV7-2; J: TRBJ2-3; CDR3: CASSPQGARTDTQYF
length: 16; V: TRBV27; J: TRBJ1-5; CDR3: CASSKAGQGDNQPQHF
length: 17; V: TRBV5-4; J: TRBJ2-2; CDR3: CASSLWLLQGNTGELFF
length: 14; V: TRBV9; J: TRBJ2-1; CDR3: CASSVGTSGMGQFF
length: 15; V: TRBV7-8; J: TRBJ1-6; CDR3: CASSLAGTESSPLHF
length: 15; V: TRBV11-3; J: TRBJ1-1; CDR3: CASSQRTGGNTEAFF
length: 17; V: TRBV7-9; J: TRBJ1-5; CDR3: CASSLGTGDFGNQPQHF
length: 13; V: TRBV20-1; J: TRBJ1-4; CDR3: CSARGGFNEKLFF
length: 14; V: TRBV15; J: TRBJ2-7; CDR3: CATSRDHEIHEQYF
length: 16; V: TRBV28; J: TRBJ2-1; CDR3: CASSLWVSGRAHEQFF
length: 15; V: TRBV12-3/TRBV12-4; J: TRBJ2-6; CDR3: CASRSGGSGANVLTF
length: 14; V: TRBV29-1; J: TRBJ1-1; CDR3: CSARPQGEKTEAFF
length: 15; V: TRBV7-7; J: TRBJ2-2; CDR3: CASSPSRGAPGELFF
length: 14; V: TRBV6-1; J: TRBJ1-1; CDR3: CASSEVKRETEAFF
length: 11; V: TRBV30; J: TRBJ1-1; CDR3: CAWYRWSEAFF